This TCR beta chain was obtained from a study of T-cell reconstitution after alpha-beta-depleted transplantation in children. This clonotype was counted ten times or more. Construction of the TCRbeta library involved unique molecular identifiers. TCRdb reanalysed the PCR reads using MiXCR and keeps one entry per CDR3 protein. There are around 380,000 distinct CDR3 sequences in the sample; around 9.9% occur only once, and roughly 5.5% lies in the top ten. V was trimmed by 0 bases and J by 3 bases, leaving 9 bases between them. The CDR3 consists of 15 residues. The specimen was PBMCs from the stem cell graft donor, collected from the stem cell graft. This sequence originates from a human donor who donated a stem cell graft to a child with acute myeloid leukemia. The genes are TRBV12-3 or TRBV12-4 and TRBJ1-5; D uncertain. The CDR3 region is CASSLAFRFNQPQHF. The CDR3 DNA follows: TGTGCCAGCAGTTTAGCGTTCAGGTTCAATCAGCCCCAGCATTTT.